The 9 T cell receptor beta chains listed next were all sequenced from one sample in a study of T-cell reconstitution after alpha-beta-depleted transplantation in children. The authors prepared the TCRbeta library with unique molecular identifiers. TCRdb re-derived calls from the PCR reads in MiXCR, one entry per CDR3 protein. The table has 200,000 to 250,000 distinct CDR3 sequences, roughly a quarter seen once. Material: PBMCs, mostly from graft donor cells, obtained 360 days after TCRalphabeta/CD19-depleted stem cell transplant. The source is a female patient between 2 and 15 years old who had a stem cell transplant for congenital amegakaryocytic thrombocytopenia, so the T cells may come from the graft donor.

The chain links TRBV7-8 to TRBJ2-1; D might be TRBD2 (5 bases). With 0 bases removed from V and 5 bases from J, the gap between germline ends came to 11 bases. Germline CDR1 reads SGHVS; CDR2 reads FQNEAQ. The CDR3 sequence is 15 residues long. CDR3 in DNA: TGTGCCAGCAGCTTAGCATTCGGAGCGGACAATGAGCAGTTCTTC. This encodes CASSLAFGADNEQFF.

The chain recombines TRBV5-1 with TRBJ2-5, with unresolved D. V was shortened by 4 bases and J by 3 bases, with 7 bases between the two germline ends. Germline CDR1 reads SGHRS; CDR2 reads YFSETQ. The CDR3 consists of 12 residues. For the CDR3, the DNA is TGCGCCAGCAGCCCACAGAAAGAGACCCAGTACTTC. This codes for CASSPQKETQYF. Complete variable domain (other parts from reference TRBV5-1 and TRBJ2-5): KAGVTQTPRYLIKTRGQQVTLSCSPISGHRSVSWYQQTPGQGLQFLFEYFSETQRNKGNFPGRFSGRQFSNSRSEMNVSTLELGDSALYLCASSPQKETQYFGPGTRLLVL.

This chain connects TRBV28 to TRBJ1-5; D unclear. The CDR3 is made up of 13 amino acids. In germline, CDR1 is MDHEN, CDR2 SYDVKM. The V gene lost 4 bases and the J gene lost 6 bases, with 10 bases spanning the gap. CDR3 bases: TGTGCCAGCAGTTGGATCAATGGTCAGCCCCAGCATTTT. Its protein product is CASSWINGQPQHF.

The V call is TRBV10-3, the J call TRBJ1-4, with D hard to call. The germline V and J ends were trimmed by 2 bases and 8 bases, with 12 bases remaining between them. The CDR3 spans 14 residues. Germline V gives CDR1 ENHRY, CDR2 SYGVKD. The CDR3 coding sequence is TGTGCCATCAGTGAGGGAGCCCTCGGGGAAAAACTGTTTTTT. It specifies CAISEGALGEKLFF.

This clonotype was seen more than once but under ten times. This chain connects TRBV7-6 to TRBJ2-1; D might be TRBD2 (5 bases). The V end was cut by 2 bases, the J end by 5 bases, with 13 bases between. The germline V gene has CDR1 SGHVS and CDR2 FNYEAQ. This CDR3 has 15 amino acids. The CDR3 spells CASSLFERKDNEQFF. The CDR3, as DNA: TGTGCCAGCAGCTTATTCGAGCGGAAGGACAATGAGCAGTTCTTC.

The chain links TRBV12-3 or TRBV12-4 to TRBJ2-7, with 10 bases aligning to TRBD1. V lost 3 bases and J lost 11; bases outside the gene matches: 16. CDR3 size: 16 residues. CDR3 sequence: CASSLGRSTGGEKKYF. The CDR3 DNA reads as TGTGCCAGCAGTTTGGGGCGCTCGACAGGGGGCGAGAAGAAGTACTTC.

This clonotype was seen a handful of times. CDR3 sequence: CSASSGPTDTQYF. CDR3 coding DNA: TGCAGTGCTAGTTCAGGTCCGACAGATACGCAGTATTTT. This chain uses TRBV20-1 with TRBJ2-3; D gene unclear. Germline CDR1 DFQATT, CDR2 SNEGSKA (reference sequence). V dropped 3 bases and J dropped 3 bases, with 10 bases sitting between them. This CDR3 is 13 amino acids long.

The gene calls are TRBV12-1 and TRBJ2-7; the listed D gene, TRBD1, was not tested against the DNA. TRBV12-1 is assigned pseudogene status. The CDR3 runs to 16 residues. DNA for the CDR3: TGTGCCAGCAACAACCTCAATCTGGGACCAACCTACGAGCAGTACTTC. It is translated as CASNNLNLGPTYEQYF.

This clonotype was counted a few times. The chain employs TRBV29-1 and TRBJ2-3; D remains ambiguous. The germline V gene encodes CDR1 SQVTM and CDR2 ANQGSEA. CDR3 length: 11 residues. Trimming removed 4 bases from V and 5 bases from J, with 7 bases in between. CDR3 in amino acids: CSVGGLDTQYF. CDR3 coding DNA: TGCAGCGTTGGGGGTCTAGATACGCAGTATTTT.